The text below deals with one T cell receptor (beta chain). The data are from a study of blood T cell repertoires in COVID-19. Germline CDR1 is MNHNS and CDR2 is SASEGT. This CDR3 has 15 amino acids. J was trimmed by 8 bases and V by 2 bases; bases with no gene match: 11. Sequencing used immunoSEQ multiplex PCR; TCRdb keeps in-frame clones, though not all of them. The table has 130,000 to 150,000 clones, 84% seen once. Sequenced material: peripheral blood. This sequence was found in a human donor in a cohort sampled during active COVID-19. The chain employs TRBV6-1 and TRBJ1-2; 7 bases are shared with TRBD1. This chain's CDR3 is CASSEPATGPRGYTF. The CDR3 region has the DNA TGTGCCAGCAGTGAACCGGCGACAGGGCCGCGAGGCTACACCTTC.